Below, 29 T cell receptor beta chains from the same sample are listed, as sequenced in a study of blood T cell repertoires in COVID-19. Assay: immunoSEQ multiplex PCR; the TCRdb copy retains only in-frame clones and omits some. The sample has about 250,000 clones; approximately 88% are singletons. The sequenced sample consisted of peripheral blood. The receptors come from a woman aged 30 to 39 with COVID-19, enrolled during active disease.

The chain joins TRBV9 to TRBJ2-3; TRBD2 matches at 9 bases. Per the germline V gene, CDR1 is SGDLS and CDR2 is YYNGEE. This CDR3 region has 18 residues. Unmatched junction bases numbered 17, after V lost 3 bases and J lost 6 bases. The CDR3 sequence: CASSASTISGRYTDTQYF. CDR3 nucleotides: TGTGCCAGCAGCGCCAGCACAATTAGCGGGAGATATACCGATACGCAGTATTTT.

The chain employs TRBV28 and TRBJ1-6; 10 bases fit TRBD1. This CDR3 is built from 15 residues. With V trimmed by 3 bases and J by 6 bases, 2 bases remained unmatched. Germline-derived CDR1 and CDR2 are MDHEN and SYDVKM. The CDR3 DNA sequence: TGTGCCAGCAGTTTTAGGGACAGGGGTAATTCACCCCTCCACTTT. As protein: CASSFRDRGNSPLHF.

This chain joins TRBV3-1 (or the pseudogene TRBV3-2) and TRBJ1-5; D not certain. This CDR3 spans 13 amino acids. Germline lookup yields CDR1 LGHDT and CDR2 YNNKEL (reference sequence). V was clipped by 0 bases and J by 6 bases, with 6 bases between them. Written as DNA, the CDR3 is TGTGCCAGCAGCCAAGATATTAGTCAGCCCCAGCATTTT. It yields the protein CASSQDISQPQHF.

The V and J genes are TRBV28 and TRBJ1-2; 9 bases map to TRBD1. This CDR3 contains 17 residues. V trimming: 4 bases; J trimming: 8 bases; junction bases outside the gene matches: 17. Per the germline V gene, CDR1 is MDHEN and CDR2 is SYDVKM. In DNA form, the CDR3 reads TGTGCCAGCAGTTATCTGACAGGGGGGCCTATATTAAGAGGCTACACCTTC. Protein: CASSYLTGGPILRGYTF.

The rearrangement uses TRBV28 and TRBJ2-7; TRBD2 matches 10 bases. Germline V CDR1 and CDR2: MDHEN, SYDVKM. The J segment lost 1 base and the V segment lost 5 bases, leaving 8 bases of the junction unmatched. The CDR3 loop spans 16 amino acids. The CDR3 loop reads CASSAGRTSGSYEQYV. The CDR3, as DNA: TGTGCCAGCAGTGCGGGAAGGACTAGCGGTTCCTACGAGCAGTACGTC.

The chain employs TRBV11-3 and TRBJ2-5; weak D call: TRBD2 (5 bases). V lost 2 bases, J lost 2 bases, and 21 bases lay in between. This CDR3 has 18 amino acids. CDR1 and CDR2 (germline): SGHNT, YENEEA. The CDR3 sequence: CASSLTGWLRTKQETQYF. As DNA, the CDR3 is TGTGCCAGCAGCTTAACGGGATGGTTGCGGACCAAGCAAGAGACCCAGTACTTC.

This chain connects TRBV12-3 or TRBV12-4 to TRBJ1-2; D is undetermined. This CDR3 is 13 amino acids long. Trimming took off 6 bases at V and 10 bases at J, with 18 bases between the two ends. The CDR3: CASSLRVPSYYTF. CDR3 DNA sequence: TGTGCCAGCAGCCTCCGGGTTCCCTCCTACTACACCTTC.

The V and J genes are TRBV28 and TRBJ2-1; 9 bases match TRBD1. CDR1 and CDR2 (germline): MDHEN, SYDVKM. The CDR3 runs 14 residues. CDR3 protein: CAVTGGASYNEQFF. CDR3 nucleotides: TGTGCTGTCACAGGGGGCGCATCCTACAATGAGCAGTTCTTC.

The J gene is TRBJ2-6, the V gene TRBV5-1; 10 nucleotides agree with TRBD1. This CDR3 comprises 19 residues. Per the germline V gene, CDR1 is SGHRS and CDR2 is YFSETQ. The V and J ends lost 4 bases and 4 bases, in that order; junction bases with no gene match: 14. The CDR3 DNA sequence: TGCGCCAGCAGCCTACCTTACTTCGGGACAGGGGTCGGGGCCAACGTCCTGACTTTC. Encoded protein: CASSLPYFGTGVGANVLTF.

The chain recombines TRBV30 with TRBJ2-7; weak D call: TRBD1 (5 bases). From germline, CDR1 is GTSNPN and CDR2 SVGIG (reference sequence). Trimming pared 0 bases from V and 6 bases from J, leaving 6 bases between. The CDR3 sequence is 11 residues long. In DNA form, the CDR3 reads TGTGCCTGGAGTGTAGGGGTCGAGCAGTACGTC. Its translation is CAWSVGVEQYV.

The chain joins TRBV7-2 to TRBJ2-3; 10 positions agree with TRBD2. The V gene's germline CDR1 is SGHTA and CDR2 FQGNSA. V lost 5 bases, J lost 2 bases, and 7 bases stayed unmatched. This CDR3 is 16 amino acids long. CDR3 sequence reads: CASSPIAGGNTDTQYF. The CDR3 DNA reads TGTGCCAGCAGCCCCATAGCGGGGGGCAACACAGATACGCAGTATTTT.

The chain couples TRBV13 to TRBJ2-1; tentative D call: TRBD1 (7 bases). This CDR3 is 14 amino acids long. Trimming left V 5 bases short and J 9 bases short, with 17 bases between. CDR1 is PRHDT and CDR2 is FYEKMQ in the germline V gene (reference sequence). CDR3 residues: CASSIRQGGIEQFF. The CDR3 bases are TGTGCCAGCAGCATACGACAGGGCGGGATTGAGCAGTTCTTC.

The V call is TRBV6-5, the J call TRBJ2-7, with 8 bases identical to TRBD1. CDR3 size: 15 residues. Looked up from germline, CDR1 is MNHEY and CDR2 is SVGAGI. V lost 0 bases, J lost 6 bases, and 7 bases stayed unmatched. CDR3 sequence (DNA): TGTGCCAGCAGTTACTCGGGGACAGGAGGGCTCGAGCAGTACTTC. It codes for CASSYSGTGGLEQYF.

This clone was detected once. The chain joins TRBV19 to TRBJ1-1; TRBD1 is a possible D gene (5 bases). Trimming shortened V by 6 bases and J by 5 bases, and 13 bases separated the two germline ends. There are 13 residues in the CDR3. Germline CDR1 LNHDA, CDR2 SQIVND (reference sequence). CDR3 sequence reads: CASSIGGWTEAFF. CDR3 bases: TGTGCCAGTAGCATCGGGGGTTGGACTGAAGCTTTCTTT.

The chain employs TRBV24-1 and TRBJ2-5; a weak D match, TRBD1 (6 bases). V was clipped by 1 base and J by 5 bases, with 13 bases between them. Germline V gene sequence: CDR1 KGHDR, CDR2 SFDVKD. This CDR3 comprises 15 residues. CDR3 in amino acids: CATSDLQGSWETQYF. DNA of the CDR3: TGTGCCACCAGTGATTTACAGGGTAGCTGGGAGACCCAGTACTTC.

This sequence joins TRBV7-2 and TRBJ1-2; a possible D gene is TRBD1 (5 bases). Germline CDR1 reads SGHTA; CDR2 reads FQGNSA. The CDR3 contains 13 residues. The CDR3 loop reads CAITQQGLNGYTF. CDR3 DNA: TGTGCTATCACACAGCAGGGACTAAATGGCTACACCTTC.

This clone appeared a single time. The CDR3 DNA sequence: TGTGCCAGTAGTATGGGACTAGCGAAGATCTATGAGCAGTTCTTC. Protein product: CASSMGLAKIYEQFF. The chain uses TRBV19 and TRBJ2-1, with 10 nucleotides matching TRBD2. Germline V gene lookup returns CDR1 LNHDA and CDR2 SQIVND (reference sequence). The CDR3 consists of 15 residues. V dropped 3 bases and J dropped 8; count of bases not matched to a gene: 7. Complete variable domain (other parts from reference TRBV19 and TRBJ2-1): DGGITQSPKYLFRKEGQNVTLSCEQNLNHDAMYWYRQDPGQGLRLIYYSQIVNDFQKGDIAEGYSVSREKKESFPLTVTSAQKNPTAFYLCASSMGLAKIYEQFFGPGTRLTVL.

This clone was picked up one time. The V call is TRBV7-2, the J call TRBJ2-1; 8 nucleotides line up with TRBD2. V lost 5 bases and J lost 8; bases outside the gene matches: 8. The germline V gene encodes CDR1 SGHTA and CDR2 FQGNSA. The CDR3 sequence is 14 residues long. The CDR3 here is CASSAGLVVDEQFF. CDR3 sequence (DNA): TGTGCCAGCAGCGCGGGACTAGTAGTGGATGAGCAGTTCTTC.

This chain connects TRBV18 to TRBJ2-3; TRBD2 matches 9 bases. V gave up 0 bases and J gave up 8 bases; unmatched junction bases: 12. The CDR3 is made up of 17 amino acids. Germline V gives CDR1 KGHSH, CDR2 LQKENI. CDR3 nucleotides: TGTGCCAGCTCACCACCGGGGCTAGCGGGATACTCAGTTACGCAGTATTTT. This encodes CASSPPGLAGYSVTQYF.

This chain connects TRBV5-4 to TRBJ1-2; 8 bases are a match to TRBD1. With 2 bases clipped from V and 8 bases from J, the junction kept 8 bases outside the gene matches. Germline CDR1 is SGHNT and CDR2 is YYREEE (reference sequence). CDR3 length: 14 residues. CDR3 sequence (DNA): TGTGCCAGCAGCTTCATGGGACAGGTTGGCGGCTACACCTTC. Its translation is CASSFMGQVGGYTF.

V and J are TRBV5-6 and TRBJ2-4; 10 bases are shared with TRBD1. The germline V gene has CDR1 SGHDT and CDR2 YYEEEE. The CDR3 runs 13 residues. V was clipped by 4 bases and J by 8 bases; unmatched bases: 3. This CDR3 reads CASSPDRGDIQYF. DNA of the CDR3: TGTGCCAGCAGCCCGGACAGGGGGGACATTCAGTACTTC.

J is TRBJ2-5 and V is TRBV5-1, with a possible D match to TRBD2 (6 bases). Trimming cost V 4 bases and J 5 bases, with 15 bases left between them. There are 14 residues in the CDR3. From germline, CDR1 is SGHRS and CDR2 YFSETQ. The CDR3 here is CASSPGLKSETQYF. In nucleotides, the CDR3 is TGCGCCAGCAGCCCAGGACTAAAAAGCGAGACCCAGTACTTC.

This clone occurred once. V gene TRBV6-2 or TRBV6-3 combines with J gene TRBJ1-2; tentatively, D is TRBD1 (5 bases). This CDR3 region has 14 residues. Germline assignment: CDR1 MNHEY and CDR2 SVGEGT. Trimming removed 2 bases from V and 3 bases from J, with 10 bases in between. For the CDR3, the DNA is TGTGCCAGCAGTTACCTACCGGGGGACTATGGCTACACCTTC. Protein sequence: CASSYLPGDYGYTF.

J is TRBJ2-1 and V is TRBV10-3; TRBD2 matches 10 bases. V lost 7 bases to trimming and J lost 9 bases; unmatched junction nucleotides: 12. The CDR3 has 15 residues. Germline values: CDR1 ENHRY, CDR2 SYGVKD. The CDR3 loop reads CAITPRLAGVGEQFF. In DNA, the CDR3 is TGTGCCATCACCCCGCGGCTAGCGGGAGTTGGTGAGCAGTTCTTC.

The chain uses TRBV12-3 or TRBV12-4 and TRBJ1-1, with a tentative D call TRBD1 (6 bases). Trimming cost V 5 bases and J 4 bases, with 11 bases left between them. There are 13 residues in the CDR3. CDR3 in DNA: TGTGCCAGCAGTGCCGGGACAATCACTGAAGCTTTCTTT. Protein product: CASSAGTITEAFF.

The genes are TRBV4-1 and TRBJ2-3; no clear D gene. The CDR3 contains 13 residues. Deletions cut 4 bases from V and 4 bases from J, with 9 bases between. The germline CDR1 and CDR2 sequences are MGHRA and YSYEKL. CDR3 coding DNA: TGCGCCAGCAGCCCCGTGGCGGCAGATACGCAGTATTTT. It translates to CASSPVAADTQYF.

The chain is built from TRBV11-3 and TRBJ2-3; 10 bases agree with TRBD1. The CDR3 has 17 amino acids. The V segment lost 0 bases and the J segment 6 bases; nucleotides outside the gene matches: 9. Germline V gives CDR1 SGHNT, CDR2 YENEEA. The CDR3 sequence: CASSLEQTGGMGDTQYF. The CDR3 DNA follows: TGTGCCAGCAGCTTAGAACAGACAGGGGGCATGGGGGATACGCAGTATTTT.

Here the CDR3 reads CASSPVPGFDTQYF. CDR3 coding DNA: TGTGCCAGCAGCCCAGTGCCAGGATTCGATACGCAGTATTTT. The chain uses TRBV3-1 (or the pseudogene TRBV3-2) and TRBJ2-3; D remains ambiguous. V gave up 4 bases and J gave up 6 bases, with 14 bases separating them. There are 14 residues in the CDR3. Germline CDR1 reads LGHDT; CDR2 reads YNNKEL (reference sequence).

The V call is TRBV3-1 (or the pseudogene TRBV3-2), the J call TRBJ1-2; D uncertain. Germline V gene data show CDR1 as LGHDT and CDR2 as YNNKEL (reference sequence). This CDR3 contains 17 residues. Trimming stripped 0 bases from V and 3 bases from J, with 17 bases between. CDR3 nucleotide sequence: TGTGCCAGCAGCCAAGATCCCGGGGAAGGGCGAGACTATGGCTACACCTTC. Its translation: CASSQDPGEGRDYGYTF.